What follows is one TCR beta chain and its context. This specimen comes from a study of blood T cell repertoires in COVID-19. As for the study in general: Acute and convalescent COVID-19 specimens originated in the United States, Italy and Spain. Sample material is recorded as cDNA or gDNA derived from T cells, B-cell-depleted T cells, or PBMCs.

Authors' processing steps: For nucleated cells, counts were estimated from reference gene primer amplification. Libraries were prepared by immunoSEQ multiplex PCR; TCRdb keeps only in-frame clonotypes and omits some of them. Clone size and V and J calls were adopted from that table, with D and trimming inferred from the DNA. The table has 150,000 to 200,000 clones, about 86% seen once; the top ten hold 0.99%. The germline gives CDR1 SGHVS, CDR2 FNYEAQ. After removal of 5 bases from V and 0 bases from J, the junction contained 7 bases not matched to a gene. The CDR3 totals 16 residues. The V and J genes are TRBV7-6 and TRBJ1-1, with TRBD1 matching 9 bases. The clonotype was recovered from a man aged 18 to 35 with acute or convalescent COVID-19. The sample was peripheral blood. This CDR3 is CASSLRDRVLNTEAFF. The CDR3 DNA is TGTGCCAGCAGCCTGCGGGACAGGGTACTGAACACTGAAGCTTTCTTT.